This T cell receptor (beta chain) was recovered during a study of shared clonotypes between healthy human individuals. Terminally differentiated effector memory CD45RA+ cells were left out of the naive CD8 fraction, which was CD45RO-negative and positively selected for CCR7. Trimming at V came to 4 bases and at J to 4 bases, leaving 4 bases not matched to a gene. The CDR3 loop spans 14 amino acids. Germline V gene data show CDR1 as LNHDA and CDR2 as SQIVND (reference sequence). Profiling relied on immunoSEQ multiplex PCR, and the TCRdb table lists in-frame clones only, not all of them. The repertoire holds over 2,000,000 clones, with just under 95% as singletons.

The TCR comes from a young man in good health. Some clones in this sample may be carry-over from other donors' samples. The genes are TRBV19 and TRBJ2-5; 9 bases agree with TRBD2. Input material: naive CD8+ T cells from PBMCs. The CDR3: CASSTGTSRETQYF. The CDR3 DNA sequence: TGTGCCAGTAGTACGGGGACTAGCAGAGAGACCCAGTACTTC.